Presented here are 2 T cell receptor beta chains from one specimen sequenced in a study of CD8 T cells in Susac syndrome. Random hexamers were used to reverse transcribe the RNA input (roughly 0.5 to 1 ug). MiXCR, applied by TCRdb to the immunoSEQ multiplex PCR reads, yields one record per CDR3 protein. The sample has some 150,000 distinct CDR3 sequences; about 95% are singletons. The sample comprised CD4+ T cells from PBMCs. The receptors derive from a human donor with Susac syndrome.

The chain is built from TRBV29-1 and TRBJ2-5, with D perhaps matching TRBD1 (6 bases). The CDR3 is made up of 13 amino acids. Germline loops: CDR1 SQVTM, CDR2 ANQGSEA. Trimming pared 7 bases from V and 2 bases from J, leaving 14 bases between. The CDR3 loop reads CSATGTSQETQYF. The CDR3, as DNA: TGCAGCGCTACCGGGACATCTCAAGAGACCCAGTACTTC.

The V gene is TRBV20-1, the J gene TRBJ1-1; D is ambiguous. V lost 1 base, J lost 1 base, and 13 bases lay in between. The CDR3 loop spans 15 amino acids. From germline, CDR1 is DFQATT and CDR2 SNEGSKA (reference sequence). The CDR3 region is CSARGPGRKNTEAFF. CDR3 DNA: TGCAGTGCTAGAGGCCCAGGACGGAAGAACACTGAAGCTTTCTTT.